This TCR beta chain was sequenced for a study of T cell repertoires in cytomegalovirus infection. Regarding this clonotype: Its antigen is not identified.

TCRdb re-analysed the reads in MiXCR, keeping a single row per CDR3 protein. The sample lists approximately 910,000 distinct CDR3 sequences, approximately 32% occurring once. V lost 3 bases, J lost 0 bases, and 12 bases lay in between. Looked up from germline, CDR1 is SGDLS and CDR2 is YYNGEE. This CDR3 contains 15 residues. This specimen was cultured CD8+ T cells from PBMCs, taken from culture after CMV antigen stimulation. This sequence originates from a human donor in good health (CMV status not recorded). Some clones in this sample may be carry-over from other donors' samples. The chain links TRBV9 to TRBJ1-2; the D gene is possibly TRBD1 (6 bases). The CDR3 spells CASSEGGKANYGYTF. The CDR3 nucleotides are TGTGCCAGCAGCGAAGGGGGAAAGGCTAACTATGGCTACACCTTC.